One sample yielded the 7 T cell receptor beta chains listed below, sequenced in a study of OX40 agonist ivuxolimab in advanced cancers. Clones were read by immunoSEQ multiplex PCR, and TCRdb kept only the in-frame ones, dropping some. Of 19,000 or so clones in the sample, 73% were seen once. The sequenced sample was CD4+ or CD8+ T cells sorted from blood, obtained in a trial of the OX40 agonist ivuxolimab. All receptors come from an adult with an advanced solid tumor such as melanoma, head and neck, liver or kidney cancer.

The rearrangement joins TRBV6-7 to TRBJ1-5; 8 nucleotides agree with TRBD1. TRBV6-7 qualifies as an ORF whose function is uncertain. V lost 2 bases, J lost 5 bases, and 5 bases stayed unmatched. This CDR3 contains 15 residues. CDR3 region: CASSYRAGGDQPQHF. The DNA of the CDR3 is TGTGCCAGCAGTTACAGGGCAGGGGGCGATCAGCCCCAGCATTTT.

This chain uses TRBV4-1 with TRBJ2-3; D not resolved. V gave up 1 base and J gave up 1 base, with 9 bases separating them. CDR1 is MGHRA and CDR2 is YSYEKL in the germline V gene. The CDR3 covers 15 residues. Here the CDR3 reads CASSQVLSGTDTQYF. In DNA, the CDR3 is TGCGCCAGCAGCCAAGTCCTATCGGGCACAGATACGCAGTATTTT.

The rearrangement links TRBV30 to TRBJ2-7; 12 bases match TRBD2. The CDR3 length is 17 residues. The germline V gene encodes CDR1 GTSNPN and CDR2 SVGIG (reference sequence). V lost 1 base to trimming and J lost 4 bases; unmatched junction nucleotides: 11. The DNA for the CDR3 is TGTGCCTGGAGTGGGCTAGCGGGAGGGGTTCTACGTTACGAGCAGTACTTC. Translating it yields CAWSGLAGGVLRYEQYF.

This clone is medium-sized by share. The chain combines TRBV7-9 with TRBJ2-7; no firm D call. V was cut by 5 bases and J by 7 bases, with 15 bases left in between. Germline CDR1 SEHNR, CDR2 FQNEAQ (reference sequence). The CDR3 spans 13 residues. CDR3 protein: CASSEGWEGEQYF. CDR3 bases: TGTGCCAGCAGCGAAGGGTGGGAAGGTGAGCAGTACTTC. Supplemented by reference TRBV7-9 and TRBJ2-7, the full variable domain reads DTGVSQNPRHKITKRGQNVTFRCDPISEHNRLYWYRQTLGQGPEFLTYFQNEAQLEKSRLLSDRFSAERPKGSFSTLEIQRTEQGDSAMYLCASSEGWEGEQYFGPGTRLTVT.

The rearrangement links TRBV19 to TRBJ2-7; the match to TRBD1 covers 9 bases. The CDR3 is 13 amino acids. Trimming took 6 bases from V and 3 from J; bases not matched to a gene: 3. The germline CDR1 and CDR2 sequences are LNHDA and SQIVND (reference sequence). CDR3 DNA sequence: TGTGCCAGTAGCATGACAGGGGGCTACGAGCAGTACTTC. This translates into CASSMTGGYEQYF.

The chain recombines TRBV7-6 with TRBJ1-4; no clear D gene. Germline CDR1 SGHVS, CDR2 FNYEAQ. Deletions cut 5 bases from V and 8 bases from J, with 15 bases between. This CDR3 is built from 14 residues. This CDR3 reads CASSQTTMEEKLFF. CDR3 coding DNA: TGTGCCAGCAGCCAGACAACTATGGAAGAAAAACTGTTTTTT.

This clone was observed a few times. V is TRBV2 and J is TRBJ2-7, with TRBD1 matching over 9 bases. This CDR3 spans 14 amino acids. V trimming: 6 bases; J trimming: 6 bases; junction bases outside the gene matches: 9. CDR1 and CDR2 (germline): SNHLY, FYNNEI. The CDR3 is CASREGQGFSEQYF. The CDR3 DNA reads TGTGCCAGCAGGGAGGGACAGGGTTTCTCCGAGCAGTACTTC. Full variable domain (missing parts from reference TRBV2 and TRBJ2-7): EPEVTQTPSHQVTQMGQEVILRCVPISNHLYFYWYRQILGQKVEFLVSFYNNEISEKSEIFDDQFSVERPDGSNFTLKIRSTKLEDSAMYFCASREGQGFSEQYFGPGTRLTVT.